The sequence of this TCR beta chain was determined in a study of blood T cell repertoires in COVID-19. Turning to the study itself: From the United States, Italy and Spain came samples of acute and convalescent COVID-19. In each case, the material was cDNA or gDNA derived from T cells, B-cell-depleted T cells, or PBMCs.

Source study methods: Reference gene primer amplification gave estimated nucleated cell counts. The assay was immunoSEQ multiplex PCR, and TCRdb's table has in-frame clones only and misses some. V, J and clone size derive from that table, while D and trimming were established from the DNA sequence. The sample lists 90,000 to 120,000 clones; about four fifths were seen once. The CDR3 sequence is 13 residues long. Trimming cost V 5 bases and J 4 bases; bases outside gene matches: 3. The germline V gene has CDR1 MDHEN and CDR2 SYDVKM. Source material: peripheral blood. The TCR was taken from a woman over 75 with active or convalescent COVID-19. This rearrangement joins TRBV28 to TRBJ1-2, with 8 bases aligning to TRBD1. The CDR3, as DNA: TGTGCCAGCAGTCGGACAGGGTCCTATGGCTACACCTTC. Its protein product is CASSRTGSYGYTF.